Below, 17 T cell receptor beta chains from the same sample are listed, as sequenced in a study of T cell repertoires in cytomegalovirus infection (dated by TCRdb to the late 2010s). TCRdb records Illumina HiSeq 1500 as the sequencer. TCRdb took the public reads, trimmed them with fastp at Q25, ran MiXCR for clone calling and kept in-frame beta chains. For every CDR3 protein sequence, its rows merge into one entry that carries the most common genes and DNA. Across this sample there are more than 650,000 distinct CDR3 sequences, with approximately 34% seen only once. Jointly, the top ten make up under 3.5% of the sample. What was sequenced was PBMCs. The receptors here all came from a human donor in good health (CMV status not recorded). Some clones in this sample may be carry-over from other donors' samples.

The chain recombines TRBV15 with TRBJ1-2; D is unclear. The CDR3 contains 13 residues. CDR1 is LNHNV and CDR2 is YYDKDF in the germline V gene (reference sequence). Trimming took off 0 bases at V and 7 bases at J, with 9 bases between the two ends. CDR3 sequence (DNA): TGTGCCACCAGCAGAGATCGGTGGTGTGGCTACACCTTC. This encodes CATSRDRWCGYTF.

V is TRBV7-3 and J is TRBJ2-7, with a tentative D call TRBD1 (6 bases). The length of the CDR3 is 15 residues. The V end lost 2 bases, the J end lost 3 bases, and 14 bases lay between the germline ends. The germline gives CDR1 SGHTA, CDR2 FQGTGA. This CDR3 is CASSLVTGPNYEQYF. The CDR3 DNA sequence: TGTGCCAGCAGCTTAGTGACAGGACCGAACTACGAGCAGTACTTC. Combining the CDR3 with reference TRBV7-3 and TRBJ2-7 gives the whole variable domain GAGVSQTPSNKVTEKGKYVELRCDPISGHTALYWYRQSLGQGPEFLIYFQGTGAADDSGLPNDRFFAVRPEGSVSTLKIQRTERGDSAVYLCASSLVTGPNYEQYFGPGTRLTVT.

Regarding this clonotype: At one of its ends the junction is not consistent with the germline gene, which may arise from a read error. The chain couples TRBV7-2 to TRBJ1-4; unclear D gene. Germline loops: CDR1 SGHTA, CDR2 FQGNSA. The CDR3 length is 15 residues. CDR3 protein: CVSSRNAGQYEKLFF. CDR3 nucleotide sequence: TGTGTCAGCAGCCGAAACGCTGGTCAGTACGAAAAACTGTTTTTT.

The sample holds many counts of this clonotype. The V call is TRBV12-3 or TRBV12-4, the J call TRBJ2-7; maybe TRBD1 (5 bases). Trimming took 6 bases from V and 2 from J, leaving 8 bases between them. The CDR3 contains 12 residues. CDR3 nucleotides: TGTGCCAGCAGCTCGGACACCTACGAGCAGTACTTC. It specifies CASSSDTYEQYF.

This clonotype came up a few times. The gene calls are TRBV24-1 and TRBJ1-5; D might be TRBD1 (5 bases). Germline V gene data show CDR1 as KGHDR and CDR2 as SFDVKD. This CDR3 region has 14 residues. Between the trimmed V and J ends, which lost 5 bases and 0 bases, there was a span of 7 bases. As DNA, the CDR3 is TGTGCCACCAGTGGACAGTATAGCAATCAGCCCCAGCATTTT. Translation: CATSGQYSNQPQHF.

This clonotype was seen only a few times. The chain uses TRBV19 and TRBJ1-6, with 8 nucleotides matching TRBD1. V trimming: 7 bases; J trimming: 7 bases; junction bases outside the gene matches: 3. Germline CDR1 reads LNHDA; CDR2 reads SQIVND (reference sequence). This CDR3 is built from 13 residues. The CDR3: CASTGTGNSPLHF. The DNA for the CDR3 is TGTGCCAGTACGGGGACAGGAAATTCACCCCTCCACTTT.

This clonotype has ten or more counts. The chain has TRBV29-1 and TRBJ1-2, with D perhaps matching TRBD1 (5 bases). V lost 4 bases and J 0 bases, leaving 15 bases between the germline ends. Germline lookup yields CDR1 SQVTM and CDR2 ANQGSEA. The CDR3 runs to 15 residues. DNA of the CDR3: TGCAGCGTTGGAAAGGGGACCGGGACTAACTATGGCTACACCTTC. Its translation: CSVGKGTGTNYGYTF.

This clonotype was seen repeatedly, ten times or more. This chain joins TRBV27 and TRBJ2-7, with D unclear. V was cut by 2 bases and J by 5 bases, with 10 bases left in between. Looked up from germline, CDR1 is MNHEY and CDR2 is SMNVEV (reference sequence). This CDR3 region has 13 residues. The CDR3 region has the DNA TGTGCCAGCAGTTTAACGGGTAGCCACGAGCAGTACTTC. It yields the protein CASSLTGSHEQYF.

This clonotype was observed many times. The rearrangement joins TRBV7-8 to TRBJ2-3; 13 bases map to TRBD2. Germline trimming cut 5 bases from V and 5 bases from J; bases unmatched to any gene: 4. This CDR3 has 15 amino acids. Germline lookup yields CDR1 SGHVS and CDR2 FQNEAQ. CDR3 coding DNA: TGTGCCAGCAGCACGACTAGCGGGAGGAGAGATACGCAGTATTTT. It yields the protein CASSTTSGRRDTQYF.

A few counts support this clonotype. The genes are TRBV20-1 and TRBJ1-1; 9 nucleotides align to TRBD1. This CDR3 spans 13 amino acids. V was pared by 6 bases and J by 2 bases, with 4 bases of the junction left unmatched. Germline CDR1 reads DFQATT; CDR2 reads SNEGSKA (reference sequence). CDR3 in amino acids: CSAPGQGNTEAFF. The DNA of the CDR3 is TGCAGTGCCCCGGGACAGGGAAACACTGAAGCTTTCTTT.

The chain links TRBV6-6 to TRBJ1-1; no clear D. The CDR3 is made up of 14 amino acids. Germline CDR1 reads MNHNY; CDR2 reads SVGAGI (reference sequence). Between the trimmed V and J ends, which lost 4 bases and 4 bases, there was a span of 13 bases. Here the CDR3 reads CASSFNPVPTEAFF. In nucleotides, the CDR3 is TGTGCCAGCAGTTTCAACCCGGTACCCACTGAAGCTTTCTTT.

The V and J genes are TRBV27 and TRBJ1-6; 8 bases match TRBD1. CDR3 size: 15 residues. J lost 6 bases, V lost 5 bases, and 6 bases had no gene match. The V gene's germline CDR1 is MNHEY and CDR2 SMNVEV (reference sequence). CDR3 nucleotide sequence: TGTGCCAGCAGTATCCGGGACAGGCTTAATTCACCCCTCCACTTT. Protein product: CASSIRDRLNSPLHF.

The chain joins TRBV12-3 or TRBV12-4 to TRBJ2-6, with D perhaps given as TRBD1 or TRBD2 (5 bases each). The CDR3 consists of 16 residues. V lost 8 bases to trimming and J lost 0 bases, with 14 bases between them. The CDR3 coding sequence is TGTGCCAGCGCCAAGGGACCGAACTCTGGGGCCAACGTCCTGACTTTC. This gives the protein CASAKGPNSGANVLTF.

This clonotype appeared a few times. The V and J genes are TRBV19 and TRBJ1-1; 7 bases line up with TRBD1. The J segment lost 3 bases and the V segment lost 4 bases, leaving 11 bases of the junction unmatched. CDR1 and CDR2 from the germline V gene are LNHDA and SQIVND (reference sequence). The CDR3 loop spans 16 amino acids. CDR3 amino acids: CASSTYFLRGHTEAFF. DNA for the CDR3: TGTGCCAGTAGTACGTACTTTTTGAGGGGGCACACTGAAGCTTTCTTT.

The chain is built from TRBV11-2 and TRBJ1-5; D is ambiguous. Germline assignment: CDR1 SGHAT and CDR2 FQNNGV. CDR3 size: 13 residues. The V end lost 10 bases, the J end lost 6 bases, and 16 bases lay between the germline ends. The CDR3 nucleotides read TGTGCCATCAGTCCCAAAGGTGGTCAGCCCCAGCATTTT. It specifies CAISPKGGQPQHF. Full variable domain (missing parts from reference TRBV11-2 and TRBJ1-5): EAGVAQSPRYKIIEKRQSVAFWCNPISGHATLYWYQQILGQGPKLLIQFQNNGVVDDSQLPKDRFSAERLKGVDSTLKIQPAKLEDSAVYLCAISPKGGQPQHFGDGTRLSIL.

The chain couples TRBV23-1 to TRBJ2-5; D not resolved. TRBV23-1 is noted as an ORF with a role that remains uncertain. Trimming stripped 8 bases from V and 6 bases from J, with 7 bases between. CDR3 length: 10 residues. CDR3 nucleotides: TGCGCCAGCGGCAAAAAGACCCAGTACTTC. Amino acids: CASGKKTQYF.

This chain joins TRBV7-8 and TRBJ2-2; either TRBD1 or TRBD2 may supply D (5 bases each). V lost 5 bases and J 1 base, leaving 14 bases between the germline ends. CDR1 is SGHVS and CDR2 is FQNEAQ in the germline V gene. The CDR3 loop spans 16 amino acids. This CDR3 reads CASSPNPGRNTGELFF. CDR3 DNA: TGTGCCAGCAGCCCAAACCCAGGGAGGAACACCGGGGAGCTGTTTTTT.